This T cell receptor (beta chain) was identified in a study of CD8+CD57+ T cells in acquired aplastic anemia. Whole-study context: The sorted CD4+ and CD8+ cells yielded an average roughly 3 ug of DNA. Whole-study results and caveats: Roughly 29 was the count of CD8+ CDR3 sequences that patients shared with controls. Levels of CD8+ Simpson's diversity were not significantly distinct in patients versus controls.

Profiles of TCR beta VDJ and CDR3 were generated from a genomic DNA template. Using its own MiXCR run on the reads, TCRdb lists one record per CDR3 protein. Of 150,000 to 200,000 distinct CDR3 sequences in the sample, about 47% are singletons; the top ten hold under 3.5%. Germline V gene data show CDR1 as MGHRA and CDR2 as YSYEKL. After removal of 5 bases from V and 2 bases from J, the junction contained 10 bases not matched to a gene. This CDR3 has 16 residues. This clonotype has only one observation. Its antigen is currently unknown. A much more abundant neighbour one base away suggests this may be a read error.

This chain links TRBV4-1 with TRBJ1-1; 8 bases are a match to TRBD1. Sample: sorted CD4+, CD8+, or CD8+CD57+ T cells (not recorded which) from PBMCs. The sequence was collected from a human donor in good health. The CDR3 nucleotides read TGCGCCAGCAGCAAGGGACAGGCCCCCCTCAACACTGAAGCTTTCTTT. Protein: CASSKGQAPLNTEAFF.